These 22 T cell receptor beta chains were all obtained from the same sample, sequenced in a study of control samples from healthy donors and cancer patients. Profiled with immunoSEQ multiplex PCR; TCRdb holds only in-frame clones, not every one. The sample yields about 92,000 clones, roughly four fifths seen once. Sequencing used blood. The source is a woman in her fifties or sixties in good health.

The CDR3 bases are TGTGCCAGCAGTGTGTTTTCGAACACTGAAGCTTTCTTT. This encodes CASSVFSNTEAFF. The chain couples TRBV9 to TRBJ1-1; D not certain. Germline CDR1 and CDR2: SGDLS and YYNGEE. The CDR3 contains 13 residues. V was trimmed by 5 bases and J by 1 base, leaving 9 bases between them.

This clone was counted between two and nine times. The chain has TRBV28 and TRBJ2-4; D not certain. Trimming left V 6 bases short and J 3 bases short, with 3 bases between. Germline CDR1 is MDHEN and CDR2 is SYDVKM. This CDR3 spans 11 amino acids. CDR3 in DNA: TGTGCCAGCAGCAACAAAAACATTCAGTACTTC. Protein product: CASSNKNIQYF.

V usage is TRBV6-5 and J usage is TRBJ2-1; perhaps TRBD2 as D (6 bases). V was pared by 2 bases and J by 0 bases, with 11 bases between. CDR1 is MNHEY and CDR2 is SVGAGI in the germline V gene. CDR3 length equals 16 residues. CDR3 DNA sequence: TGTGCCAGCAGTTACGTTGGAGGGAGCTCCTACAATGAGCAGTTCTTC. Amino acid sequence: CASSYVGGSSYNEQFF.

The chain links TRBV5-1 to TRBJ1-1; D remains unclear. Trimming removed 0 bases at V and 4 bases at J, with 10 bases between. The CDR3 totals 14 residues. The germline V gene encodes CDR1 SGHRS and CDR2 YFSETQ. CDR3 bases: TGCGCCAGCAGCTTGGACGATTTGGGCACTGAAGCTTTCTTT. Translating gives CASSLDDLGTEAFF.

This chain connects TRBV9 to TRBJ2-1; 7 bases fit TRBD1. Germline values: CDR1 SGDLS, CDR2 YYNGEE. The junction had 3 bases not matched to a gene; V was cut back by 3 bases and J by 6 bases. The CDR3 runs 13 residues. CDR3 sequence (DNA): TGTGCCAGCAGCGGAACAGGGGTCAATGAGCAGTTCTTC. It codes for CASSGTGVNEQFF.

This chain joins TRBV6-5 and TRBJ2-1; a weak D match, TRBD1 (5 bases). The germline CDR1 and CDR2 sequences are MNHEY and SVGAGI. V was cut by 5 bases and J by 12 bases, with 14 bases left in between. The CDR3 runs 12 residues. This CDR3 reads CASSPSGKGQFF. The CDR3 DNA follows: TGTGCCAGCAGTCCCTCAGGGAAGGGGCAGTTCTTC.

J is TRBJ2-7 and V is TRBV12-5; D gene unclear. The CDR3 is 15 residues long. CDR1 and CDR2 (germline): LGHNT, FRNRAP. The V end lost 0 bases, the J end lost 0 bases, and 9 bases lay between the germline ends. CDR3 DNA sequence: TGTGCTAGTGGTTTGGTAACGGTGAGCTCCTACGAGCAGTACTTC. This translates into CASGLVTVSSYEQYF.

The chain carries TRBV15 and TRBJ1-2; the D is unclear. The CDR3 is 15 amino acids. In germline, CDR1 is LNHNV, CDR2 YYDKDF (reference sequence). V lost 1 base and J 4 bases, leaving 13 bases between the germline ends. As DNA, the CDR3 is TGTGCCACCAGCAGAGGTGAGAAGACACGCTATGGCTACACCTTC. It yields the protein CATSRGEKTRYGYTF.

The CDR3 sequence is CASSFRADRVDTQYF. The CDR3 nucleotides read TGTGCCAGCAGCTTTCGGGCCGACCGGGTAGATACGCAGTATTTT. The V call is TRBV9, the J call TRBJ2-3; D is undetermined. The ends were cut back, 4 bases at V and 5 bases at J, with 17 bases in the middle. The CDR3 totals 15 residues. Germline V lookup: CDR1 SGDLS, CDR2 YYNGEE. The variable domain in full, with the rest retrieved from reference TRBV9 and TRBJ2-3, is DSGVTQTPKHLITATGQRVTLRCSPRSGDLSVYWYQQSLDQGLQFLIQYYNGEERAKGNILERFSAQQFPDLHSELNLSSLELGDSALYFCASSFRADRVDTQYFGPGTRLTVL.

CDR3 loop: CASSRQGSSSTEAFF. In DNA, the CDR3 is TGCGCCAGCAGTCGACAGGGCTCGTCGAGCACTGAAGCTTTCTTT. The chain is built from TRBV5-1 and TRBJ1-1; 7 bases are shared with TRBD1. The germline gives CDR1 SGHRS, CDR2 YFSETQ. V trimming: 5 bases; J trimming: 4 bases; junction bases outside the gene matches: 11. The CDR3 runs to 15 residues.

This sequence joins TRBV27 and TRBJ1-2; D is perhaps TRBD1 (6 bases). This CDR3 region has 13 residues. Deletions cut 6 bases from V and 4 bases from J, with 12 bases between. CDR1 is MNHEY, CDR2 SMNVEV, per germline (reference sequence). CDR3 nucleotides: TGTGCCAGCAGGCCAACGACAGGCTATGGCTACACCTTC. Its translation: CASRPTTGYGYTF.

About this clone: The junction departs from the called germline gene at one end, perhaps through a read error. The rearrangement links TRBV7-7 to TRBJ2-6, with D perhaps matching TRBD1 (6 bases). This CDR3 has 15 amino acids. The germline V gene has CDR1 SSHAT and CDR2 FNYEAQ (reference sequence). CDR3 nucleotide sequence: TGTGCTAGCAGCCAACAGGGATCTGGGGCCAACGTCCTGACTTTC. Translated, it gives CASSQQGSGANVLTF.

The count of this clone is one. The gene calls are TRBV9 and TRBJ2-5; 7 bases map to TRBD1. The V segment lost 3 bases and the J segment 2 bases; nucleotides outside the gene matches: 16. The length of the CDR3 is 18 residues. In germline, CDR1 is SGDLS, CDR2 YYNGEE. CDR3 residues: CASSEEPDRVGRQETQYF. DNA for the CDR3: TGTGCCAGCAGCGAAGAGCCTGACAGGGTTGGTCGTCAAGAGACCCAGTACTTC.

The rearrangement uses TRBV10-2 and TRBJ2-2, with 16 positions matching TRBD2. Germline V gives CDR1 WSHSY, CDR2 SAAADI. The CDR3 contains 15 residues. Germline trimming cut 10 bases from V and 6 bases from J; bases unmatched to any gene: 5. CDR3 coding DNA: TGCGCCACCTCCGGGACTAGCGGGGGGGCCGGGGAGCTGTTTTTT. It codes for CATSGTSGGAGELFF.

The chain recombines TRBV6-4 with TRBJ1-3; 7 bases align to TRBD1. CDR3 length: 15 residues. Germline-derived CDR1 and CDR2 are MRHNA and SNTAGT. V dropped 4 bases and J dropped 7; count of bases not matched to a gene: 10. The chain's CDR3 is CASSVSGTADNTIYF. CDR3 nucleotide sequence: TGTGCCAGCAGTGTCTCCGGGACAGCTGATAACACCATATATTTT.

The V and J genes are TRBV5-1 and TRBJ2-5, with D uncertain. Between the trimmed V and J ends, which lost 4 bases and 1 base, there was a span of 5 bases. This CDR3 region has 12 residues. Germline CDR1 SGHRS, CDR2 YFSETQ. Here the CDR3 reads CASSPLQETQYF. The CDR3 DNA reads TGCGCCAGCAGCCCCCTCCAAGAGACCCAGTACTTC. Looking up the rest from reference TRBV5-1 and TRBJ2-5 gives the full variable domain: KAGVTQTPRYLIKTRGQQVTLSCSPISGHRSVSWYQQTPGQGLQFLFEYFSETQRNKGNFPGRFSGRQFSNSRSEMNVSTLELGDSALYLCASSPLQETQYFGPGTRLLVL.

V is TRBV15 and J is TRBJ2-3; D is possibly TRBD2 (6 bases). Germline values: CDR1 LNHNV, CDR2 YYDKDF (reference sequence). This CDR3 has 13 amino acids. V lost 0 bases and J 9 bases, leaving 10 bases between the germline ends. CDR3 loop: CATSRDRGRTQYF. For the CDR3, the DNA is TGTGCCACCAGCAGAGATCGTGGGAGGACGCAGTATTTT.

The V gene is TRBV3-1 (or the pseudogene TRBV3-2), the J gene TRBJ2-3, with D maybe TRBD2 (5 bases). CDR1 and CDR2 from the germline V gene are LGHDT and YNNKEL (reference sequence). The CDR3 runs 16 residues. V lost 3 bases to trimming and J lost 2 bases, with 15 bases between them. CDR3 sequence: CASSHDGSGFTDTQYF. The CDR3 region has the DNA TGTGCCAGCAGCCACGATGGGAGCGGATTCACAGATACGCAGTATTTT.

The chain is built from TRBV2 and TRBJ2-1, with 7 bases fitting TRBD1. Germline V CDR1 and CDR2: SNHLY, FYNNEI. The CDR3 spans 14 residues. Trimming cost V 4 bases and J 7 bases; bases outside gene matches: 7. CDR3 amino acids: CASSARGSLNEQFF. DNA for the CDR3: TGTGCCAGCAGTGCCAGGGGGAGTTTAAATGAGCAGTTCTTC.

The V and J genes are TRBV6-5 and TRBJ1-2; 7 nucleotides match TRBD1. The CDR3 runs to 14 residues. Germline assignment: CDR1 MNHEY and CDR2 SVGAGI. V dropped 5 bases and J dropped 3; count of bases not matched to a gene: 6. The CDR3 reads CASSQGVGDYGYTF. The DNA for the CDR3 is TGTGCCAGCAGTCAGGGGGTCGGGGACTATGGCTACACCTTC.

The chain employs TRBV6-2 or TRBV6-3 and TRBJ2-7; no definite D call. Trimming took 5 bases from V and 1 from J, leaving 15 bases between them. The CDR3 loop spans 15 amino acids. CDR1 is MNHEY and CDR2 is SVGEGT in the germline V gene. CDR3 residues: CASSPGRAGSYEQYF. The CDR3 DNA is TGTGCCAGCAGTCCCGGACGGGCCGGATCCTACGAGCAGTACTTC.

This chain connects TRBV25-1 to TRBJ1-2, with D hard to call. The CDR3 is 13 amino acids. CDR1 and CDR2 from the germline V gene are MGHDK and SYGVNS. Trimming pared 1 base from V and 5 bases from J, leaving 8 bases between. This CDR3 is CASSESGSYGYTF. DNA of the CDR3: TGTGCCAGCAGTGAATCTGGGAGTTATGGCTACACCTTC.